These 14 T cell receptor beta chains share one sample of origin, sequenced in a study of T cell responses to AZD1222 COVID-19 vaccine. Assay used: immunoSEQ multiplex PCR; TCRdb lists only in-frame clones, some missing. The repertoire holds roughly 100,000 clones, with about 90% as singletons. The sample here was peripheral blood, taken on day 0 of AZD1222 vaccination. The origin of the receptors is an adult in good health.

CDR3 residues: CASSTLAGSRYEQYF. The CDR3 nucleotides read TGTGCCAGTAGTACATTAGCCGGAAGTCGGTACGAGCAGTACTTC. J is TRBJ2-7 and V is TRBV19; D uncertain. Germline lookup yields CDR1 LNHDA and CDR2 SQIVND (reference sequence). The length of the CDR3 is 15 residues. The ends were cut back, 4 bases at V and 4 bases at J, with 17 bases in the middle.

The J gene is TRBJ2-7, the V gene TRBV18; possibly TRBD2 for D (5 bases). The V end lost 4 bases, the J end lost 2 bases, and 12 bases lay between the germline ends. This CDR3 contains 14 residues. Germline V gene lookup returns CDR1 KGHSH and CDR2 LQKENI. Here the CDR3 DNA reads TGTGCCAGCTCACGTGGAGACGGGACCTACGAGCAGTACTTC. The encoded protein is CASSRGDGTYEQYF.

CDR3: CASSSLHHGQFF. The CDR3 DNA reads as TGTGCCAGCAGCTCCCTTCACCACGGGCAGTTCTTC. The chain recombines TRBV13 with TRBJ2-1; no clear D gene. The V gene lost 4 bases and the J gene lost 12 bases, with 13 bases spanning the gap. The CDR3 consists of 12 residues. Germline CDR1 is PRHDT and CDR2 is FYEKMQ (reference sequence).

The CDR3 spells CASSIARGSTGELFF. The CDR3 DNA follows: TGTGCCAGTAGTATAGCTCGCGGCAGCACCGGGGAGCTGTTTTTT. The chain recombines TRBV19 with TRBJ2-2; D not certain. Deletions cut 1 base from V and 4 bases from J, with 10 bases between. Germline CDR1 reads LNHDA; CDR2 reads SQIVND (reference sequence). This CDR3 contains 15 residues. Combining the CDR3 with reference TRBV19 and TRBJ2-2 gives the whole variable domain DGGITQSPKYLFRKEGQNVTLSCEQNLNHDAMYWYRQDPGQGLRLIYYSQIVNDFQKGDIAEGYSVSREKKESFPLTVTSAQKNPTAFYLCASSIARGSTGELFFGEGSRLTVL.

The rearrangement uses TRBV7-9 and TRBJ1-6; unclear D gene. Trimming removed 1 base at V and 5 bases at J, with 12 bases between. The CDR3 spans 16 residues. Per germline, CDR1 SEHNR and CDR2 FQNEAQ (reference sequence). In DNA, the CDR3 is TGTGCCAGCAGCTTAGTTCGGGCCGACGATAATTCACCCCTCCACTTT. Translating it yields CASSLVRADDNSPLHF.

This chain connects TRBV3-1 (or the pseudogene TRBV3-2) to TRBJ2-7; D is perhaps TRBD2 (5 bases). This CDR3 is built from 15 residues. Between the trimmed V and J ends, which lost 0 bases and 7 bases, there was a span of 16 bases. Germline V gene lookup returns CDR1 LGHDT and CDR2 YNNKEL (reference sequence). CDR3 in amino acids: CASSQDLSDRGEQYF. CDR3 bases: TGTGCCAGCAGCCAAGATTTGAGCGACCGAGGGGAGCAGTACTTC.

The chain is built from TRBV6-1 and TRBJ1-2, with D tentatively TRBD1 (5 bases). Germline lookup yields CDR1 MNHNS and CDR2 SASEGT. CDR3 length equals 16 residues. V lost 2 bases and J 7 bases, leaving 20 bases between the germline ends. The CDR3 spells CASSESGLGGGGGYTF. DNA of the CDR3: TGTGCCAGCAGTGAAAGTGGGTTGGGGGGGGGAGGTGGCTACACCTTC.

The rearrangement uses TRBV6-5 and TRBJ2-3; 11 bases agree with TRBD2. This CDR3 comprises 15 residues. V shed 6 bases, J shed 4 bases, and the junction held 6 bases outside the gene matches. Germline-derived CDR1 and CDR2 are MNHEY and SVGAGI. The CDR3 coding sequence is TGTGCCAGCAGATTAGCGGGAGGGCCTTCAGATACGCAGTATTTT. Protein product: CASRLAGGPSDTQYF.

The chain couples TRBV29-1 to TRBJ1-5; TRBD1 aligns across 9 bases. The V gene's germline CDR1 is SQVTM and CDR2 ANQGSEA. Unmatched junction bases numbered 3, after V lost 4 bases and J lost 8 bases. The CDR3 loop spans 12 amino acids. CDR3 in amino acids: CSVGQGDEPQHF. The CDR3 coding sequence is TGCAGCGTTGGACAGGGGGACGAGCCCCAGCATTTT.

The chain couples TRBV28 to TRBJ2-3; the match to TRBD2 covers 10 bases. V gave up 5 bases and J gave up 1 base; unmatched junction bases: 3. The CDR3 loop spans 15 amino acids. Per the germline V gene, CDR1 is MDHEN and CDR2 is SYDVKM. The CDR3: CASSITSGGTDTQYF. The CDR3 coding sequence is TGTGCCAGCAGTATCACTAGCGGGGGCACAGATACGCAGTATTTT.

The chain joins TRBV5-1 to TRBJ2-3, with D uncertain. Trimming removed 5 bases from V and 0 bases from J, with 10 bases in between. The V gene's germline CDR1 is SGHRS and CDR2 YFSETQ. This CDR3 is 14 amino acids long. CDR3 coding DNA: TGCGCCAGCAGGAGTTTGGATAGCACAGATACGCAGTATTTT. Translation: CASRSLDSTDTQYF.

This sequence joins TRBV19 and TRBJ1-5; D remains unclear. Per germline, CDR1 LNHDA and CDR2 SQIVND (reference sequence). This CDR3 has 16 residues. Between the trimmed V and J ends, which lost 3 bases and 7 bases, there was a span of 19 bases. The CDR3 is CASSIRGQGVRQPQHF. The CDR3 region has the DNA TGTGCCAGTAGTATCCGAGGCCAAGGAGTGAGGCAGCCCCAGCATTTT.

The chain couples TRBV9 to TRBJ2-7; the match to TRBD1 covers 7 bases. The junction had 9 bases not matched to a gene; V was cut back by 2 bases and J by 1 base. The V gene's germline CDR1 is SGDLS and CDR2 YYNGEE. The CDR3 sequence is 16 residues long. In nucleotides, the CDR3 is TGTGCCAGCAGCGTCCCCTCCGGGACAGTGTCCTACGAGCAGTACTTC. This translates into CASSVPSGTVSYEQYF.

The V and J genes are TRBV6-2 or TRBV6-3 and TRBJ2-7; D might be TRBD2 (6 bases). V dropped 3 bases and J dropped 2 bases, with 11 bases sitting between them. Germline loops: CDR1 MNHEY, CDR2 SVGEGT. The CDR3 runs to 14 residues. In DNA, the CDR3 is TGTGCCAGCAGTTATTGGGCTAGCGCCTACGAGCAGTACTTC. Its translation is CASSYWASAYEQYF.